The 5 T cell receptor beta chains in this list originate from one sample, sequenced in a study of T cell responses to AZD1222 COVID-19 vaccine. Clones were sequenced by immunoSEQ multiplex PCR, and TCRdb holds only the in-frame ones, with some missing. The sample records some 130,000 clones, approximately 88% being singletons. The sequencing here drew on peripheral blood, taken on day 0 of AZD1222 vaccination. These receptors came from an adult in good health.

The V gene is TRBV3-1 (or the pseudogene TRBV3-2), the J gene TRBJ1-2, with D possibly TRBD1 on 5 matching bases. This CDR3 comprises 16 residues. V was pared by 0 bases and J by 5 bases, with 16 bases between. Per the germline V gene, CDR1 is LGHDT and CDR2 is YNNKEL (reference sequence). The CDR3 nucleotides read TGTGCCAGCAGCCAAGATCGGACACCTTCGGGGTATGGCTACACCTTC. Translation: CASSQDRTPSGYGYTF.

The sample holds a few counts of this clone. V usage is TRBV5-4 and J usage is TRBJ1-1; perhaps TRBD1 as D (5 bases). V dropped 6 bases and J dropped 2 bases, with 17 bases sitting between them. Germline lookup yields CDR1 SGHNT and CDR2 YYREEE (reference sequence). The CDR3 runs to 15 residues. CDR3 sequence (DNA): TGTGCCAGCACCCGAGGAGGGCAGGGCAACACTGAAGCTTTCTTT. This gives the protein CASTRGGQGNTEAFF. The full variable domain, in which reference TRBV5-4 and TRBJ1-1 provide the parts outside the CDR3, is ETGVTQSPTHLIKTRGQQVTLRCSSQSGHNTVSWYQQALGQGPQFIFQYYREEENGRGNFPPRFSGLQFPNYSSELNVNALELDDSALYLCASTRGGQGNTEAFFGQGTRLTVV.

This chain connects TRBV24-1 to TRBJ2-2; either TRBD1 or TRBD2 may fit D (5 bases each). The CDR3 has 17 residues. Trimming stripped 3 bases from V and 9 bases from J, with 22 bases between. Germline V gene sequence: CDR1 KGHDR, CDR2 SFDVKD. As DNA, the CDR3 is TGTGCCACCAGTGATAGTGGGGTAGGGACCCTCTCCCGGGAGCTGTTTTTT. This translates into CATSDSGVGTLSRELFF.

The CDR3 DNA sequence: TGCAGTGCTAGGGGGGGCACTGAAGCTTTCTTT. Residues: CSARGGTEAFF. V gene TRBV20-1 combines with J gene TRBJ1-1, with a weak D call TRBD1 (5 bases). The V and J ends lost 3 bases and 4 bases respectively, with 6 bases between them. Germline loops: CDR1 DFQATT, CDR2 SNEGSKA (reference sequence). This CDR3 is built from 11 residues.

The chain carries TRBV7-2 and TRBJ2-5; D perhaps matches TRBD1 (6 bases). The CDR3 runs to 14 residues. V lost 5 bases and J 4 bases, leaving 14 bases between the germline ends. CDR1 SGHTA and CDR2 FQGNSA come from the germline V gene. Here the CDR3 reads CASSRDTGSETQYF. In DNA form, the CDR3 reads TGTGCCAGCAGCCGCGATACAGGGTCAGAGACCCAGTACTTC.